The 24 T cell receptor beta chains presented below share a single source sample, sequenced in a study of naive and memory T cell subsets (dated by TCRdb to 2016 to 2017). Here is what the overall study found, with its caveats: A few larger clonotypes were present in naive repertoires, especially CD8 naive repertoires, and these clonotypes were possibly memory cells re-expressing CD45RA.

The library was obtained by UMI-ligation and nested PCR. Instrument on record: Illumina MiSeq. The beta constant-region primer was an equimolar mix of two oligonucleotides covering both TRBC1 and TRBC2. The ligated cDNA went through four rounds of PCR with nested alpha and beta constant-region primers together with the SP2 primer. The public sequencing data were trimmed at Q25 with fastp and processed into clonotypes with MiXCR by TCRdb, which kept only in-frame beta chains. Each record represents a unique CDR3 protein, reported with the most common genes and DNA among its rows. The sample data list more than 120,000 distinct CDR3 sequences, and 15% to 20% of these were observed just once. Jointly, the top ten make up about 0.63% of the sample. These receptors have no identified antigens. The sequencing input was naive CD8+ T cells from blood. In the paper's terms, the cell subset or site label means: naive T cells, CD45RA high CD27+. These receptors were collected from a human donor in good health.

The chain is built from TRBV6-1 and TRBJ2-7; no clear D gene. Per the germline V gene, CDR1 is MNHNS and CDR2 is SASEGT. V shed 4 bases and J shed 3 bases, with 7 bases lying between them. The CDR3 extends over 12 amino acids. The DNA of the CDR3 is TGTGCCAGCAGTGCTCTCTTCTACGAGCAGTACTTC. Protein: CASSALFYEQYF.

The chain joins TRBV28 to TRBJ2-7, with D uncertain. V was pared by 2 bases and J by 4 bases, with 9 bases between. Looked up from germline, CDR1 is MDHEN and CDR2 is SYDVKM. This CDR3 has 13 residues. CDR3 DNA sequence: TGTGCCAGCAGTTTACCGGACGGATACGAGCAGTACTTC. Protein sequence: CASSLPDGYEQYF.

This clonotype was found a few times. The chain joins TRBV7-9 to TRBJ2-3; 7 nucleotides agree with TRBD2. CDR1 SEHNR and CDR2 FQNEAQ come from the germline V gene (reference sequence). CDR3 size: 13 residues. V was clipped by 5 bases and J by 7 bases; unmatched bases: 6. CDR3 bases: TGTGCCAGCAGCGTAACTAGCGAATATACGCAGTATTTT. It codes for CASSVTSEYTQYF.

The chain uses TRBV7-9 and TRBJ2-1, with 14 bases fitting TRBD2. There are 18 residues in the CDR3. CDR1 and CDR2 (germline): SEHNR, FQNEAQ (reference sequence). Germline trimming cut 5 bases from V and 1 base from J; bases unmatched to any gene: 7. CDR3 region: CASSRGTSGRKSYNEQFF. Here the CDR3 DNA reads TGTGCCAGCAGCCGCGGGACTAGCGGGAGAAAATCCTACAATGAGCAGTTCTTC.

The genes are TRBV3-1 and TRBJ2-7; D is ambiguous. This CDR3 is built from 15 residues. Germline V gives CDR1 LGHDT, CDR2 YNNKEL (reference sequence). V lost 4 bases to trimming and J lost 0 bases, with 13 bases between them. The CDR3 loop is CASSPSRLSSYEQYF. The CDR3 region has the DNA TGTGCCAGCAGCCCCTCCCGGTTGAGCTCCTACGAGCAGTACTTC.

This clonotype was found a few times. The CDR3 DNA follows: TGTGCCAGCAGTGGAGCGGGAGGGTACAATGAGCAGTTCTTC. It encodes CASSGAGGYNEQFF. The chain couples TRBV2 to TRBJ2-1, with 10 nucleotides matching TRBD2. From germline, CDR1 is SNHLY and CDR2 FYNNEI. The CDR3 totals 14 residues. Trimming at V came to 4 bases and at J to 4 bases, leaving 1 base not matched to a gene.

This clonotype was found a few times. The chain has TRBV5-1 and TRBJ2-5, with 10 nucleotides matching TRBD1. The CDR3 extends over 12 amino acids. Germline CDR1 and CDR2: SGHRS and YFSETQ. CDR3 region: CAGQGKVETQYF. In DNA, the CDR3 is TGCGCGGGACAGGGGAAAGTAGAGACCCAGTACTTC. The full variable domain, in which reference TRBV5-1 and TRBJ2-5 provide the parts outside the CDR3, is KAGVTQTPRYLIKTRGQQVTLSCSPISGHRSVSWYQQTPGQGLQFLFEYFSETQRNKGNFPGRFSGRQFSNSRSEMNVSTLELGDSALYLCAGQGKVETQYFGPGTRLLVL.

The V and J genes are TRBV20-1 and TRBJ2-5, with unresolved D. CDR1 is DFQATT, CDR2 SNEGSKA, per germline (reference sequence). The germline V and J ends were trimmed by 6 bases and 5 bases, with 10 bases remaining between them. This CDR3 has 11 amino acids. For the CDR3, the DNA is TGCAGTGCCTGGTCCGGGGAGACCCAGTACTTC. Its protein product is CSAWSGETQYF.

This clonotype was recorded a few times. The chain has TRBV5-8 and TRBJ1-2, with D maybe TRBD1 (5 bases). This CDR3 comprises 13 residues. With 3 bases removed from V and 6 bases from J, the gap between germline ends came to 12 bases. Per the germline V gene, CDR1 is SGHTS and CDR2 is YDEGEE. CDR3 residues: CASSSGGADGYTF. CDR3 sequence (DNA): TGTGCCAGCAGCTCGGGCGGGGCGGATGGCTACACCTTC.

This clonotype appeared a few times. The chain combines TRBV7-9 with TRBJ2-1, with 7 positions matching TRBD1. Germline lookup yields CDR1 SEHNR and CDR2 FQNEAQ (reference sequence). The CDR3 spans 14 residues. V was clipped by 7 bases and J by 10 bases; unmatched bases: 13. The CDR3 nucleotides read TGTGCCAGCATCGTCGGGACAGACGAGGCGGAGCAGTTCTTC. It codes for CASIVGTDEAEQFF.

This clonotype has more than one count but fewer than ten. This CDR3 reads CASSWSSGEQYF. CDR3 nucleotide sequence: TGTGCCAGCAGCTGGTCTTCGGGCGAGCAGTACTTC. The chain has TRBV7-2 and TRBJ2-7; no reliable D call. The germline V gene has CDR1 SGHTA and CDR2 FQGNSA. The V gene lost 4 bases and the J gene lost 6 bases, with 10 bases spanning the gap. This CDR3 is 12 amino acids long.

This clonotype was observed a single time. The junction departs from germline at one end; a sequencing error may be responsible. This chain connects TRBV5-1 to TRBJ2-2; D is possibly TRBD2 (5 bases). In germline, CDR1 is SGHRS, CDR2 YFSETQ. The CDR3 is made up of 16 amino acids. The CDR3 is CASSGPLEINTGELVF. In DNA form, the CDR3 reads TGCGCCAGCAGCGGACCACTAGAGATCAACACCGGGGAGCTGGTTTTT.

This chain joins TRBV4-2 and TRBJ2-7, with a tentative D call TRBD2 (5 bases). V was cut by 1 base and J by 3 bases, with 10 bases left in between. CDR3 length equals 14 residues. Germline loops: CDR1 LGHNA, CDR2 YNFKEQ. The CDR3 DNA follows: TGTGCCAGCAGCCAAGCCGACGGAGGCTACGAGCAGTACTTC. Amino acid sequence: CASSQADGGYEQYF.

In its sample, this clonotype was seen a few times. One end of the junction does not line up with germline, which may come from a read error. This chain connects TRBV7-7 to TRBJ2-1, with 7 bases lining up with TRBD2. The CDR3 is 16 residues long. In germline, CDR1 is SSHAT, CDR2 FNYEAQ (reference sequence). CDR3 loop: CASSLERDQPYNEQFF. The CDR3 DNA is TGTGCTAGCAGCTTAGAGCGGGACCAGCCCTACAATGAGCAGTTCTTC.

This clonotype was observed a single time. V is TRBV2 and J is TRBJ2-1; 7 nucleotides match TRBD1. CDR1 SNHLY and CDR2 FYNNEI come from the germline V gene. Unmatched junction bases numbered 14, after V lost 7 bases and J lost 8 bases. This CDR3 is 15 amino acids long. CDR3: CASTGQSQKGDEQFF. The CDR3 bases are TGTGCCAGCACGGGACAGAGCCAAAAGGGCGATGAGCAGTTCTTC. Together with reference TRBV2 and TRBJ2-1, the CDR3 gives the full variable domain: EPEVTQTPSHQVTQMGQEVILRCVPISNHLYFYWYRQILGQKVEFLVSFYNNEISEKSEIFDDQFSVERPDGSNFTLKIRSTKLEDSAMYFCASTGQSQKGDEQFFGPGTRLTVL.

This chain joins TRBV27 and TRBJ2-1; D perhaps matches TRBD2 (7 bases). Trimming shortened V by 3 bases and J by 0 bases, and 15 bases separated the two germline ends. The CDR3 runs to 17 residues. Germline assignment: CDR1 MNHEY and CDR2 SMNVEV (reference sequence). In DNA form, the CDR3 reads TGTGCCAGCAGTTTGAGGGGGGGCTACCCCTCCTACAATGAGCAGTTCTTC. Protein product: CASSLRGGYPSYNEQFF.

The V and J genes are TRBV11-2 and TRBJ2-1; a weak D match, TRBD2 (6 bases). This CDR3 contains 16 residues. The ends were cut back, 3 bases at V and 1 base at J, with 13 bases in the middle. Germline values: CDR1 SGHAT, CDR2 FQNNGV. CDR3 residues: CASSLVRSGSYNEQFF. For the CDR3, the DNA is TGTGCCAGCAGCTTGGTGCGTAGCGGATCCTACAATGAGCAGTTCTTC.

Notes on this clonotype: A much more abundant neighbour one base away suggests this may be a read error. This sequence joins TRBV29-1 and TRBJ2-5; 9 bases align to TRBD2. The CDR3 has 16 residues. The V and J ends lost 5 bases and 4 bases, in that order; junction bases with no gene match: 14. Looked up from germline, CDR1 is SQVTM and CDR2 is ANQGSEA. The CDR3: CSVRGGGIAGVETQYF. The CDR3 nucleotides read TGCAGCGTTCGAGGCGGTGGGATAGCGGGAGTAGAGACCCAGTACTTC. The variable domain in full, with the rest retrieved from reference TRBV29-1 and TRBJ2-5, is SAVISQKPSRDICQRGTSLTIQCQVDSQVTMMFWYRQQPGQSLTLIATANQGSEATYESGFVIDKFPISRPNLTFSTLTVSNMSPEDSSIYLCSVRGGGIAGVETQYFGPGTRLLVL.

This clonotype has only a few counts. J is TRBJ1-1 and V is TRBV10-3; no clear D gene. Per germline, CDR1 ENHRY and CDR2 SYGVKD. CDR3 length: 14 residues. The germline V and J ends were trimmed by 2 bases and 7 bases, with 14 bases remaining between them. The CDR3 nucleotides read TGTGCCATCAGTGAGCCCGACGCCTCCGGTGAAGCTTTCTTT. Translation gives CAISEPDASGEAFF.

In this sample, this clonotype turned up a few times. This chain links TRBV27 with TRBJ2-1; unclear D gene. In germline, CDR1 is MNHEY, CDR2 SMNVEV (reference sequence). The length of the CDR3 is 14 residues. V was shortened by 4 bases and J by 9 bases, with 16 bases between the two germline ends. The CDR3 DNA is TGTGCCAGCAGTTCCAGAAGACCCCCTCGTGAGCAGTTCTTC. Translation gives CASSSRRPPREQFF.

In this sample, this clonotype turned up many times. V is TRBV27 and J is TRBJ1-1, with TRBD1 as a possible D gene (5 bases). The V and J ends lost 6 bases and 1 base respectively, with 12 bases between them. This CDR3 region has 14 residues. In germline, CDR1 is MNHEY, CDR2 SMNVEV (reference sequence). CDR3 sequence reads: CASSPGTENTEAFF. Written as DNA, the CDR3 is TGTGCCAGCAGCCCCGGGACCGAGAACACTGAAGCTTTCTTT.

A few counts support this clonotype. The rearrangement uses TRBV2 and TRBJ1-4, with D possibly being TRBD1 (5 bases). Germline values: CDR1 SNHLY, CDR2 FYNNEI. This CDR3 has 14 residues. The V gene lost 8 bases and the J gene lost 0 bases, with 10 bases spanning the gap. The CDR3 coding sequence is TGTGCCAGCGTCGACAGTGCAACTAATGAAAAACTGTTTTTT. As protein: CASVDSATNEKLFF.

This rearrangement joins TRBV5-1 to TRBJ2-2; 10 bases map to TRBD2. The CDR3 runs to 15 residues. The germline CDR1 and CDR2 sequences are SGHRS and YFSETQ. J gave up 4 bases and V 3 bases, and 3 bases lay outside the gene matches. CDR3 protein: CASSSRTSGTGELFF. The CDR3 DNA sequence: TGCGCCAGCAGCTCAAGGACTAGCGGCACCGGGGAGCTGTTTTTT.

This clonotype occurred many times. The chain is built from TRBV11-2 and TRBJ1-1; D unresolved. V gave up 4 bases and J gave up 6 bases, with 12 bases separating them. The CDR3 spans 13 residues. The germline CDR1 and CDR2 sequences are SGHAT and FQNNGV. Here the CDR3 DNA reads TGTGCCAGCAGCTCATCCTTGGGGTCTGAAGCTTTCTTT. It translates to CASSSSLGSEAFF.